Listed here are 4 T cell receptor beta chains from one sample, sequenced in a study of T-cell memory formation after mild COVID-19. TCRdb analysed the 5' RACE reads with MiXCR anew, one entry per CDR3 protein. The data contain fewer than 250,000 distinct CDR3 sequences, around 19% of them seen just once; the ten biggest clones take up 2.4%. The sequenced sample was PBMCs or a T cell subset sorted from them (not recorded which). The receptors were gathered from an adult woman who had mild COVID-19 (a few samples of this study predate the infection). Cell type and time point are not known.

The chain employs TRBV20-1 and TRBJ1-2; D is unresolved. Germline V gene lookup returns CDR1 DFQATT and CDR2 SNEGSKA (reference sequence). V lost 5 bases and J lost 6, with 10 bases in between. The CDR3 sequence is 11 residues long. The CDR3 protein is CSAFRPDGYTF. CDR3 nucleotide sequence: TGCAGTGCTTTTAGACCCGATGGCTACACCTTC.

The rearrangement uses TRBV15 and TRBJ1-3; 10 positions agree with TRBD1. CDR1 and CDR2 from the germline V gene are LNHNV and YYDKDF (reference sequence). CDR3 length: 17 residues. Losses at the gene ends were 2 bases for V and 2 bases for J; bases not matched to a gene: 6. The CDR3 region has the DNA TGTGCCACCAGCAGAACGACAGGGGGCTATACTGGAAACACCATATATTTT. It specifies CATSRTTGGYTGNTIYF.

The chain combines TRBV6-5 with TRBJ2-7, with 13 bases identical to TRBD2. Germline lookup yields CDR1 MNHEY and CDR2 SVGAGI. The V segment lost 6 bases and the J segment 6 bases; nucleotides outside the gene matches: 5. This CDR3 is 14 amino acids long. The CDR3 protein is CASSGLAGAPEQYF. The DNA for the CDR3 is TGTGCCAGCAGCGGACTAGCGGGAGCTCCCGAGCAGTACTTC.

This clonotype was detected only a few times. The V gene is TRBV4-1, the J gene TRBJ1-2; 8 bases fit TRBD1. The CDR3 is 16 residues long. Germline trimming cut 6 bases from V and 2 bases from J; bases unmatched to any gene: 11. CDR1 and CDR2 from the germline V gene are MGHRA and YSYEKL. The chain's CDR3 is CASRSTGASLNYGYTF. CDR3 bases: TGCGCCAGCAGGTCGACAGGGGCCTCCCTGAACTATGGCTACACCTTC.